These 14 T cell receptor beta chains originate from one sample sequenced in a study of regulatory T cells in long-lasting Graves disease. As to time point: newly diagnosed GD, antithyroid drugs for less than 3 months. PBMC-derived RNA was used for the TCR library. Libraries of TCR beta came from iRepertoire HTBI primers plus Arm-PCR of CDR3 regions. A single record per CDR3 protein comes from TCRdb applying MiXCR to the multiplex PCR reads. The sample carries roughly 380,000 distinct CDR3 sequences, about a sixth recorded once. This sample was shared with a second study, whose subject was T cells in Graves' hyperthyroidism and ophthalmopathy.

Sequences were derived from peripheral blood mononuclear cells (PBMCs), sampled at new diagnosis, from a patient treated with antithyroid drugs. The receptors originated from a man aged 35 to 55 with Graves disease.

This clonotype has a single count. This chain links TRBV30 with TRBJ2-3, with D perhaps assigned TRBD1 or TRBD2 (5 bases each). The CDR3 has 15 residues. The V end lost 3 bases, the J end lost 2 bases, and 15 bases lay between the germline ends. Germline CDR1 GTSNPN, CDR2 SVGIG (reference sequence). CDR3 sequence (DNA): TGTGCCTGGAGCTACGAGAGCGGACACACAGATACGCAGTATTTT. Translated: CAWSYESGHTDTQYF. Looking up the rest from reference TRBV30 and TRBJ2-3 gives the full variable domain: SQTIHQWPATLVQPVGSPLSLECTVEGTSNPNLYWYRQAAGRGLQLLFYSVGIGQISSEVPQNLSASRPQDRQFILSSKKLLLSDSGFYLCAWSYESGHTDTQYFGPGTRLTVL.

At least ten counts were recorded for this clonotype. The chain combines TRBV18 with TRBJ2-4; possible D gene TRBD2, 6 bases. The CDR3 totals 15 residues. The germline CDR1 and CDR2 sequences are KGHSH and LQKENI. V lost 5 bases and J lost 2, with 13 bases in between. CDR3 sequence reads: CASSSGSGSKNIQYF. CDR3 nucleotides: TGTGCCAGCTCAAGTGGTAGCGGTTCCAAAAACATTCAGTACTTC.

In this sample, this clonotype turned up many times. The chain joins TRBV18 to TRBJ2-4, with unresolved D. The CDR3 contains 14 residues. The V gene lost 3 bases and the J gene lost 4 bases, with 10 bases spanning the gap. CDR1 and CDR2 (germline): KGHSH, LQKENI. This CDR3 reads CASSPSTGKNIQYF. CDR3 nucleotides: TGTGCCAGCTCACCGAGTACGGGTAAAAACATTCAGTACTTC.

This clonotype was detected ten times or more. CDR3 sequence: CASSEGGGSNQPQHF. CDR3 bases: TGTGCCAGCAGTGAGGGTGGGGGATCCAATCAGCCCCAGCATTTT. The chain uses TRBV2 and TRBJ1-5; D might be TRBD1 (5 bases). CDR1 is SNHLY and CDR2 is FYNNEI in the germline V gene. The V end lost 3 bases, the J end lost 3 bases, and 12 bases lay between the germline ends. The CDR3 loop spans 15 amino acids.

In its sample, this clonotype was seen many times. The chain employs TRBV20-1 and TRBJ2-3; 10 nucleotides align to TRBD1. Germline V gene sequence: CDR1 DFQATT, CDR2 SNEGSKA (reference sequence). Trimming cost V 0 bases and J 7 bases; bases outside gene matches: 7. The CDR3 totals 15 residues. CDR3 sequence reads: CSAREADRGGHTQYF. CDR3 sequence (DNA): TGCAGTGCTAGAGAGGCGGACAGGGGGGGTCATACGCAGTATTTT.

The chain joins TRBV28 to TRBJ1-2; no reliable D call. Germline V gene lookup returns CDR1 MDHEN and CDR2 SYDVKM. Trimming took off 2 bases at V and 4 bases at J, with 5 bases between the two ends. The CDR3 spans 12 residues. The CDR3: CASSLHTYGYTF. The CDR3 region has the DNA TGTGCCAGCAGTTTACACACCTATGGCTACACCTTC.

This clonotype was seen many times. The gene calls are TRBV10-3 and TRBJ2-3; D may correspond to TRBD1 or TRBD2 (5 bases each). The germline V and J ends were trimmed by 7 bases and 4 bases, with 15 bases remaining between them. The CDR3 loop spans 14 amino acids. Germline CDR1 and CDR2: ENHRY and SYGVKD. The CDR3 sequence is CAITGREFSDTQYF. CDR3 coding DNA: TGTGCCATCACAGGCAGGGAGTTTTCAGATACGCAGTATTTT.

This clonotype has a count of ten or more. Mismatch with germline at one junction end may stem from a read error. This chain connects TRBV2 to TRBJ2-2; D might be TRBD2 (5 bases). Germline CDR1 is SNHLY and CDR2 is FYNNEI. The CDR3 contains 14 residues. The CDR3 reads CASSGLGYTGELFF. The DNA for the CDR3 is TGTGCCAGCAGTGGGTTGGGTTACACCGGGGAGCTGTTTTTC.

The CDR3 DNA is TGTGCCAGCAGTGAAGTGGACAGAACCTATGGCTACACCTTC. Translating it yields CASSEVDRTYGYTF. This sequence joins TRBV2 and TRBJ1-2, with D perhaps matching TRBD1 (6 bases). Germline V gene lookup returns CDR1 SNHLY and CDR2 FYNNEI. The CDR3 contains 14 residues. Trimming stripped 1 base from V and 4 bases from J, with 10 bases between.

The J gene is TRBJ1-1, the V gene TRBV5-4; possibly TRBD1 for D (5 bases). V lost 4 bases, J lost 4 bases, and 17 bases lay in between. This CDR3 contains 15 residues. From germline, CDR1 is SGHNT and CDR2 YYREEE (reference sequence). CDR3 nucleotides: TGTGCCAGCAGCCCCCGGGACTCCCCAGGCACTGAAGCTTTCTTT. The encoded protein is CASSPRDSPGTEAFF.

The sample holds many counts of this clonotype. In DNA, the CDR3 is TGTGCCAGCAGCGGGATGGGGAGCGGAGCTTTCTTT. Its translation: CASSGMGSGAFF. This chain connects TRBV2 to TRBJ1-1, with D hard to call. V was clipped by 6 bases and J by 10 bases, with 15 bases between them. The CDR3 spans 12 residues. CDR1 is SNHLY and CDR2 is FYNNEI in the germline V gene.

This clonotype was counted many times. The J gene is TRBJ1-3, the V gene TRBV30, with 9 bases matching TRBD1. Germline V gene sequence: CDR1 GTSNPN, CDR2 SVGIG (reference sequence). The CDR3 spans 16 residues. Losses at the gene ends were 2 bases for V and 0 bases for J; bases not matched to a gene: 5. The CDR3 coding sequence is TGTGCCTGGAGTATGGGACAGGGCATCTCTGGAAACACCATATATTTT. This codes for CAWSMGQGISGNTIYF.

This clonotype was found many times. The J gene is TRBJ2-5, the V gene TRBV5-1; 7 bases agree with TRBD1. The length of the CDR3 is 13 residues. Per the germline V gene, CDR1 is SGHRS and CDR2 is YFSETQ. V was pared by 2 bases and J by 5 bases, with 3 bases of the junction left unmatched. The CDR3 DNA follows: TGCGCCAGCAGCTTCGGCAGGGGGGAGACCCAGTACTTC. This sequence encodes CASSFGRGETQYF.

The chain links TRBV6-1 to TRBJ2-7; a weak D match, TRBD1 (6 bases). The CDR3 is made up of 14 amino acids. Trimming took 5 bases from V and 1 from J, leaving 12 bases between them. CDR1 and CDR2 from the germline V gene are MNHNS and SASEGT. CDR3 sequence reads: CASSPLQGSYEQYF. CDR3 DNA: TGTGCCAGCAGTCCCTTACAGGGTTCCTACGAGCAGTACTTC.